Listed here is a single TCR beta chain. Antigen specificity is unknown. This sample is drawn from a study of cytomegalovirus exposure and HLA in healthy donors. The wider study: Approximately 83 million unique TCRs from HLA-typed donors were held in an early data release. Study-level points and caveats: Earlier analysis yielded a pattern in which most TCR beta V segments were productive about 87% or about 30% of the time.

It was with 60 Vbeta and 13 Jbeta primers that the PCR ran. Using immunoSEQ multiplex PCR, the repertoire was profiled, and TCRdb retains in-frame clones only, with some absent. The repertoire holds approximately 160,000 clones, with roughly four fifths as singletons. The sequencing sample was made of PBMCs. The TCR originated in a man aged 50 or older in good health and CMV-seropositive.

DNA for the CDR3: TGTGCCATCAGTGATGGACAGAGGGAAGTCGGCTACACCTTC. Protein: CAISDGQREVGYTF. This chain connects TRBV10-3 to TRBJ1-2; perhaps TRBD1 as D (6 bases). This CDR3 contains 14 residues. The ends were cut back, 3 bases at V and 8 bases at J, with 16 bases in the middle. Looked up from germline, CDR1 is ENHRY and CDR2 is SYGVKD.